This T cell receptor (beta chain) was sequenced in a study of EBV T-cell therapy then PD-1 blockade in nasopharyngeal carcinoma. Assay used: immunoSEQ multiplex PCR; TCRdb lists only in-frame clones, some missing. The sample has approximately 15,000 clones, around four fifths seen once. Worth noting for this clone: The antigen is unknown.

Treatment: AdE1-LMPpoly-expanded autologous EBV-specific T-cell therapy followed by anti-PD-1 nivolumab. Germline lookup yields CDR1 LGHNA and CDR2 YSLEER. This CDR3 is 14 amino acids long. V was shortened by 0 bases and J by 2 bases, with 8 bases between the two germline ends. Sequences were derived from CD8+ T cells from blood, sampled around day 100 from a patient whose treatment included autologous EBV-specific T cells and nivolumab. This clonotype originated in a man aged 35-49 years with nasopharyngeal carcinoma. The genes are TRBV4-3 and TRBJ2-7, with D unclear. The CDR3 region is CASSQEGRTYEQYF. The CDR3 coding sequence is TGCGCCAGCAGCCAAGAGGGCAGGACCTACGAGCAGTACTTC.